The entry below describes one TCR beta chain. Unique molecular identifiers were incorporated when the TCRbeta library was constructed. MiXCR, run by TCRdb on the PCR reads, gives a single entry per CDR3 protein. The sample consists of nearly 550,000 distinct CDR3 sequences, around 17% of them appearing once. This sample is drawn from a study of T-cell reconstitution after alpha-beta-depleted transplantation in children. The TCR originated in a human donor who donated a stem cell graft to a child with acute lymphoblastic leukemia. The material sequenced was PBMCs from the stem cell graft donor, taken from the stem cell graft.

The CDR3 here is CASTRQGNYNEQFF. In DNA, the CDR3 is TGTGCCAGCACCCGTCAGGGTAACTACAATGAGCAGTTCTTC. This chain uses TRBV5-5 with TRBJ2-1, with a possible D match to TRBD1 (5 bases). The CDR3 spans 14 residues. Per the germline V gene, CDR1 is SGHKS and CDR2 is YYEKEE (reference sequence). The V end was cut by 6 bases, the J end by 3 bases, with 13 bases between.